This T cell receptor beta chain derives from a study of shared clonotypes between healthy human individuals (dated by TCRdb to 2019 to 2021). Study-level background: The cohort included three men and a couple of women between 18 and 49 years of age. To increase sequencing depth and limit assay-specific biases, different laboratories used diverse techniques to prepare libraries and sequence TCR repertoires. For each donor, CD4 naive and CD4 memory were each run on three plates, CD8 naive on two plates, and CD8 memory on one plate. Blood TCR repertoires of five healthy adults were deeply sequenced to estimate repertoire size and the extent of clonotype sharing between individuals. Each donor's leukapheresis produced roughly between roughly 0.85 and 10 billion PBMCs.

General findings and caveats noted by the study authors: Because the study included only a small number of donors, the genetic and exposure-history diversity represented was limited. Pairwise subsampling indicated that sequencing depth was expected to affect the degree of clonotype sharing among donors. Compared with non-shared clonotypes, the clonotypes found in all four sorted-subset donors had higher generation probabilities. Naive subsets generally had larger estimated clonotype richness than memory subsets. Only blood was sampled, and tissue TCR repertoires likely differ from those in blood. Sharing across a few donors was observed for approximately 5% of naive CD4, about 3.2% of naive CD8, about 2.5% of memory CD4, and roughly 0.4% of memory CD8 clonotypes. Rarefaction of sorted-subset datasets indicated incomplete sequencing despite the large sequencing depth.

V is cut back by 3 bases and J by 6 bases, with 7 bases in the junction unmatched. From its cysteine to its phenylalanine, the CDR3 spans 15 amino acids. The DNA shown is the 45-base CDR3, in frame from base 1. Sequences MDHEN (CDR1) and SYDVKM (CDR2) are obtained from the germline V gene. Donors were healthy HIV-negative adults with no recently reported acute infections or vaccinations. Every donor was a Caucasian adult residing in Nashville, Tennessee, USA. Magnetic negative selection was used to enrich CD4+ T cells, after which naive cells were positively selected on CD45RA and the negative fraction became the memory subset. After blood collection by leukapheresis, PBMCs were isolated using Ficoll-Histopaque density gradient centrifugation and then cryopreserved in the vapor phase of liquid nitrogen. Analytical flow cytometry was used to check the purity and quantity of each magnetically sorted T cell population. From each sorted fraction, genomic DNA was isolated and quantified by UV absorbance on a Nanodrop 2000c.

TCR CDR3 regions were amplified from genomic DNA by multiplex PCR using the deep immunoSEQ assay. Extracted genomic DNA from each cell subset was spread evenly across all wells of several immunoSEQ 96-well plates, with each plate serving as a replicate. For sorted subsets, about 200 ng genomic DNA, equal to 30,000 to 35,000 T cell genomes, was loaded into each replicate PCR. The purified libraries were quantified using a Qubit 3.0 fluorometer, sized with a Bioanalyzer 2100, and then quantified again using the KAPA Library Quantification kit. A separate single-read 150-cycle Illumina NextSeq 550 flow cell was used to sequence each immunoSEQ 96-well plate. The study's processing was this. Because the immunoSEQ output held only junctional sequences and lacked quality scores, the filtering could not match the filtering applied to full-length reads. To assign V/J genes and CDR3, sequences were annotated against IMGT germline references using PyIR, a Python wrapper for IgBLAST v1.9. Reads were removed for weak V/J assignments (E-value above 1e-6), missing CDR3, stop codons, out-of-frame junctions, or ambiguous translated residues. A V3J clonotype was defined by an identical inferred V gene, J gene, and CDR3 amino acid sequence. To compute the percentage overlap between repertoires, the number of shared unique clonotypes was divided by the size of the smaller repertoire. Repertoire richness was assessed with RTK rarefaction, the Chao1 estimator, and Recon v2.1 estimates of unobserved clonotypes. Generation probabilities for all TCRbeta clonotypes obtained by the gDNA method from a few donors were computed using OLGA. TCRdb took this table from immuneACCESS and kept in-frame rearrangements with V and J called. Such tables lack part of the clones; where checked against another copy, unresolved V genes explain under half of the gap, and the rest is unexplained. The DNA was the basis for D and trimming; V, J and clone size are from that table. The sample contains approximately 530,000 clones, around 96% of them found a single time. 0.064% of the sample lies in the top ten.

Concerning this clone: This receptor's antigen is unknown. Base qualities are not at hand, and no much larger clone is one base apart.

The chain is encoded by TRBV28 joined to TRBJ1-5; 8 central nucleotides agree with TRBD1. Sequencing used naive CD4+ T cells sorted from blood. Taken with the paper, the label for cell subset or site translates to: CD45RA+ positively selected. The source is a woman in her 30s in good health. The CDR3 is CASSLPGTGFQPQHF. In nucleotides, the sequence is TGTGCCAGCAGTTTGCCCGGGACAGGTTTTCAGCCCCAGCATTTT.